This passage covers 18 T cell receptor beta chains from one sample sequenced in a study of T cell clonality in common variable immunodeficiency. TCRdb keeps only in-frame clones here, not all; method: immunoSEQ multiplex PCR. Recorded here are tens of thousands of clones, none singletons. The specimen sequenced was peripheral blood mononuclear cells. Source of these receptors: a person aged 18 to 75 in good health.

This clone has a count of ten or more. CDR3 residues: CSAKPEGADSYEQYF. CDR3 DNA, as far as it was read: TGCAGTGCCAAGCCGGAAGGGGCGGACTCCTACGAG. The chain joins TRBV20-1 to TRBJ2-7, with D possibly being TRBD1 (5 bases). The DNA ends 3 residues before the CDR3 does, and the rest of the CDR3 is filled in from the germline J gene. The CDR3 runs to 15 residues. Trimming left V 6 bases short and J 0 bases short, with 18 bases between. Germline CDR1 DFQATT, CDR2 SNEGSKA (reference sequence).

As regards this clone: Read coverage stops 3 residues before the CDR3 terminus; the germline J gene supplies the remainder. The genes are TRBV19 and TRBJ1-5; 7 bases fit TRBD1. Germline CDR1 and CDR2: LNHDA and SQIVND (reference sequence). The CDR3 is 15 amino acids. J was trimmed by 1 base and V by 3 bases; bases with no gene match: 3. The CDR3 bases that were read are TGTGCCAGTAGTATTAGCAGGGGGAGCAATCAGCCC. Protein sequence: CASSISRGSNQP. The whole CDR3 reads CASSISRGSNQPQHF.

This clone appeared many times. The CDR3 end lies 3 residues beyond the end of the read and is filled in from the germline J gene. The chain joins TRBV5-6 to TRBJ2-1; possibly TRBD2 for D (6 bases). This CDR3 contains 14 residues. Germline V CDR1 and CDR2: SGHDT, YYEEEE. The ends were cut back, 0 bases at V and 6 bases at J, with 10 bases in the middle. CDR3 DNA (partial): TGTGCCAGCAGCTTGGGCGGGAACAGCAATGAG. Translated, it gives CASSLGGNSNE. The whole CDR3 sequence is CASSLGGNSNEQFF.

This clone was observed at least ten times. The missing CDR3 end, 3 residues past where the read stops, is filled in from the germline J gene. The chain is built from TRBV6-2 or TRBV6-3 and TRBJ1-6; 10 bases are shared with TRBD1. The germline V gene has CDR1 MNHEY and CDR2 SVGEGT. The junction had 0 bases not matched to a gene; V was cut back by 5 bases and J by 8 bases. CDR3 length: 13 residues. The CDR3 sequence: CASSDRGHSPLHF. The DNA read from the CDR3 is TGTGCCAGCAGTGACAGGGGGCATTCACCC.

This clone was found many times. Read coverage stops 3 residues before the CDR3 terminus; the germline J gene supplies the remainder. The chain is built from TRBV7-2 and TRBJ1-5; no definite D call. Germline CDR1 is SGHTA and CDR2 is FQGNSA. The V end lost 3 bases, the J end lost 7 bases, and 10 bases lay between the germline ends. There are 13 residues in the CDR3. The chain's CDR3 is CASSFGAGQPQHF. The sequenced CDR3 bases are TGTGCCAGCAGCTTTGGAGCAGGCCAGCCC.

This clone was observed many times. The read ends 3 residues shy of where the CDR3 ends; the end is completed using the germline J gene. V usage is TRBV12-3 or TRBV12-4 and J usage is TRBJ2-6; TRBD1 aligns across 7 bases. This CDR3 spans 17 amino acids. V was clipped by 4 bases and J by 0 bases; unmatched bases: 6. CDR3 bases read: TGTGCCAGCAGTTCAACCGGGACAGCCTCTGGGGCCAACGTC. This sequence encodes CASSSTGTASGANV. The whole CDR3 sequence reads CASSSTGTASGANVLTF.

This clone was found a few times. Partial CDR3 DNA: TGTGCCTGGAGTGTACAAGCGGGAGCCTACGAG. It is translated as CAWSVQAGAYE. Given in full, the CDR3 is CAWSVQAGAYEQYF. V gene TRBV30 combines with J gene TRBJ2-7, with 8 bases matching TRBD2. The sequence runs out 3 residues before the end of the CDR3; the remainder is reconstructed from the germline J gene. This CDR3 comprises 14 residues. Germline CDR1 GTSNPN, CDR2 SVGIG (reference sequence). Unmatched junction bases numbered 3, after V lost 0 bases and J lost 2 bases.

In this sample, this clone turned up many times. The read falls 3 residues short of the CDR3 end, and the missing part is taken from the germline J gene. V gene TRBV18 combines with J gene TRBJ2-5; D not certain. This CDR3 region has 14 residues. V was shortened by 1 base and J by 1 base, with 7 bases between the two germline ends. The germline V gene encodes CDR1 KGHSH and CDR2 LQKENI. Incomplete CDR3 DNA: TGTGCCAGCTCACCACGTACAGCCCAAGAGACC. Amino acids: CASSPRTAQET. The whole CDR3 reads CASSPRTAQETQYF. The whole variable domain, filled in from reference TRBV18 and TRBJ2-5, reads NAGVMQNPRHLVRRRGQEARLRCSPMKGHSHVYWYRQLPEEGLKFMVYLQKENIIDESGMPKERFSAEFPKEGPSILRIQQVVRGDSAAYFCASSPRTAQETQYFGPGTRLLVL.

This clone appeared a few times. A read error is possible here, since a much larger clone lies one base away. The read gets to within 3 residues of the CDR3 end, and the germline J gene fills in the rest. The J gene is TRBJ2-3, the V gene TRBV7-6; D is unclear. This CDR3 region has 16 residues. Germline CDR1 reads SGHVS; CDR2 reads FNYEAQ. The CDR3 DNA, read in part, is TGTGCCAGCAGCTTAGTAGGGCAGAACTTACAAGAGACG. It translates to CASSLVGQNLQET. The full-length CDR3 reads as CASSLVGQNLQETQYF.

This clone was recorded at least ten times. The CDR3 extends 3 residues past the end of the read, so its final part is completed from the germline J gene. V gene TRBV2 combines with J gene TRBJ1-1, with D possibly matching TRBD1 (5 bases). The V gene's germline CDR1 is SNHLY and CDR2 FYNNEI. Trimming pared 7 bases from V and 0 bases from J, leaving 12 bases between. This CDR3 is built from 14 residues. This chain's CDR3 is CASTRQSMNTEAFF. The sequenced part of the CDR3 DNA is TGTGCCAGCACGCGACAGAGCATGAACACTGAA.

This clone was found many times. Read coverage stops 3 residues before the CDR3 terminus; the germline J gene supplies the remainder. The rearrangement joins TRBV19 to TRBJ2-3, with 10 bases identical to TRBD2. Germline CDR1 LNHDA, CDR2 SQIVND (reference sequence). This CDR3 region has 16 residues. V lost 3 bases, J lost 6 bases, and 9 bases stayed unmatched. CDR3 in amino acids: CASSIWSGGAGDTQYF. The part of the CDR3 DNA that was read is TGTGCCAGTAGTATTTGGAGCGGGGGGGCAGGGGATACG.

This clone came up many times. The read ends 3 residues shy of where the CDR3 ends; the end is completed using the germline J gene. The V call is TRBV5-1, the J call TRBJ2-5; 7 bases map to TRBD2. Germline trimming cut 4 bases from V and 2 bases from J; bases unmatched to any gene: 8. CDR1 SGHRS and CDR2 YFSETQ come from the germline V gene. CDR3 length: 15 amino acids. Partial CDR3 DNA: TGCGCCAGCAGCACAAAGGGACTATTACAAGAGACC. Its translation: CASSTKGLLQET. The whole CDR3 sequence reads CASSTKGLLQETQYF.

The table lists this clone with many counts. The read ends 3 residues before the CDR3 terminus; that terminus is restored from the germline J gene. This rearrangement joins TRBV5-6 to TRBJ2-3; D is unclear. Germline V CDR1 and CDR2: SGHDT, YYEEEE. The CDR3 runs 13 residues. Trimming pared 0 bases from V and 1 base from J, leaving 3 bases between. CDR3 in amino acids: CASSLERTDTQYF. Incomplete CDR3 DNA: TGTGCCAGCAGCTTGGAGCGCACAGATACG. The whole variable domain, remainder taken from reference TRBV5-6 and TRBJ2-3, is DAGVTQSPTHLIKTRGQQVTLRCSPKSGHDTVSWYQQALGQGPQFIFQYYEEEERQRGNFPDRFSGHQFPNYSSELNVNALLLGDSALYLCASSLERTDTQYFGPGTRLTVL.

This clone has at least ten counts. The read stops 3 residues short of the end of the CDR3; the missing end is completed from the germline J gene. V is TRBV30 and J is TRBJ1-2; TRBD1 is a possible D gene (5 bases). CDR1 GTSNPN and CDR2 SVGIG come from the germline V gene (reference sequence). V was pared by 1 base and J by 4 bases, with 16 bases between. This CDR3 spans 15 amino acids. CDR3 loop: CAWSDPLPGVYGYTF. The CDR3 bases that were read are TGTGCCTGGAGTGACCCCCTTCCGGGGGTCTATGGC.

There are many counts of this clone. The DNA read from the CDR3 is TGTGCCTGGAGTGGCGCGGAAATTGGTCAGCCC. The encoded protein is CAWSGAEIGQP. The CDR3 as a whole reads CAWSGAEIGQPQHF. The chain combines TRBV30 with TRBJ1-5, with unresolved D. With the read ending 3 residues before the CDR3 end, the germline J gene is used to fill in that end. In germline, CDR1 is GTSNPN, CDR2 SVGIG (reference sequence). The CDR3 consists of 14 residues. V lost 1 base and J 6 bases, leaving 13 bases between the germline ends.

This clone was found many times. CDR3 bases read: TGCAGTGCTTTCCCCGGGGCTAGCGGGGGGGAGACG. It is translated as CSAFPGASGGET. The full CDR3 is CSAFPGASGGETQYF. The chain employs TRBV20-1 and TRBJ2-3; 12 bases align to TRBD2. The read comes to an end 3 residues before the CDR3 does, leaving the germline J gene to fill in the end. Germline V gene lookup returns CDR1 DFQATT and CDR2 SNEGSKA (reference sequence). The CDR3 covers 15 residues.

This clone appeared many times. The CDR3 end lies 3 residues beyond the end of the read and is filled in from the germline J gene. The gene calls are TRBV9 and TRBJ2-3; 13 nucleotides agree with TRBD2. CDR3 size: 18 residues. The V gene end was trimmed by 0 bases and the J gene end by 2 bases; junction bases not matched to a gene: 6. Germline-derived CDR1 and CDR2 are SGDLS and YYNGEE. The chain's CDR3 is CASSVGTSGGLNTDTQYF. The part of the CDR3 DNA that was read is TGTGCCAGCAGCGTAGGGACTAGCGGGGGACTCAACACAGATACG.

This clone has at least ten counts. The read ends 3 residues before the CDR3 terminus; that terminus is restored from the germline J gene. V is TRBV15 and J is TRBJ2-5, with D hard to call. Germline lookup yields CDR1 LNHNV and CDR2 YYDKDF (reference sequence). Trimming stripped 3 bases from V and 3 bases from J, with 11 bases between. The CDR3 has 14 residues. Partial CDR3 DNA: TGTGCCACCAGCAGTATCATTGAGGAAGAGACC. Translation gives CATSSIIEEET. The whole CDR3 region reads CATSSIIEEETQYF.